This T cell receptor (beta chain) was identified during a study of T cells in Graves' hyperthyroidism and ophthalmopathy. As for the study in general: The authors collected peripheral blood at initial diagnosis, before any treatment.

RNA transcripts gave rise to amplified TCR beta CDR3 regions. An initial round of RT-PCR targeting the TCR CDR3 relied on the HTBI primer set. TCRdb itself ran the multiplex PCR reads through MiXCR, one entry per CDR3 protein. The sample has roughly 280,000 distinct CDR3 sequences; about a sixth are singletons. Overall study results and limits: Ophthalmopathy could be told apart from stable hyperthyroidism with a 13 V-J model.

This clonotype was detected many times. The antigen remains undetermined. The CDR3 loop spans 13 amino acids. Germline assignment: CDR1 SGHTA and CDR2 FQGNSA. The V and J ends lost 5 bases and 5 bases respectively, with 10 bases between them. Sequencing was performed on blood. The chain couples TRBV7-2 to TRBJ2-1, with D hard to call. This receptor was taken from an older woman with Graves' ophthalmopathy. In nucleotides, the CDR3 is TGTGCCAGCAGCCGAGCTTACAACAATGAGCAGTTCTTC. It yields the protein CASSRAYNNEQFF.